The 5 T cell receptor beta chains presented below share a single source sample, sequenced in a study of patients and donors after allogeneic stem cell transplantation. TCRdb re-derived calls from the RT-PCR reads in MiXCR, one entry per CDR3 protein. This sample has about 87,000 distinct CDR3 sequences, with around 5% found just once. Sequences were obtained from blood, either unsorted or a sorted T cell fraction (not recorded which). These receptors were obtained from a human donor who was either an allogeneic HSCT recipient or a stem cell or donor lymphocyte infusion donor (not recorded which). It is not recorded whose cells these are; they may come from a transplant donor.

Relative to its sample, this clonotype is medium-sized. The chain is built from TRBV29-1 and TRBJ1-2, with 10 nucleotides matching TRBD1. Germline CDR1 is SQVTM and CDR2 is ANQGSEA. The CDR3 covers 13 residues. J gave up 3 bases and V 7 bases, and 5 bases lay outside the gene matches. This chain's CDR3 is CSGTTGGDYGYTF. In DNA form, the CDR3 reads TGCAGCGGCACGACAGGGGGCGACTATGGCTACACCTTC.

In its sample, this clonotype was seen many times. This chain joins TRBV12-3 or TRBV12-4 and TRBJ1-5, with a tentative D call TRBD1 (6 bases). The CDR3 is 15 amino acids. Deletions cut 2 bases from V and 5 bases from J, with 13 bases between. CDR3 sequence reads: CASSLTPNRDQPQHF. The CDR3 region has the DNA TGTGCCAGCAGTTTAACCCCCAACAGGGATCAGCCCCAGCATTTT.

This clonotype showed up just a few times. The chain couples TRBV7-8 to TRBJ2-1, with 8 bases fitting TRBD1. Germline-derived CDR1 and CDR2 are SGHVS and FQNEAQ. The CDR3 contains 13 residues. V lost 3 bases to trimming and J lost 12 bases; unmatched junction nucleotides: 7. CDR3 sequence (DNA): TGTGCCAGCAGCTTGGACCCCGGGACAGGGCAGTTCTTC. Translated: CASSLDPGTGQFF.

Written as DNA, the CDR3 is TGTGCCAGTAGTCCAACTTACAGGGGTGACTATGGCTACACCTTC. It encodes CASSPTYRGDYGYTF. This chain connects TRBV19 to TRBJ1-2, with 7 positions matching TRBD1. CDR3 length: 15 residues. Germline lookup yields CDR1 LNHDA and CDR2 SQIVND (reference sequence). V shed 5 bases and J 3 bases; nucleotides not matched to a gene: 9.

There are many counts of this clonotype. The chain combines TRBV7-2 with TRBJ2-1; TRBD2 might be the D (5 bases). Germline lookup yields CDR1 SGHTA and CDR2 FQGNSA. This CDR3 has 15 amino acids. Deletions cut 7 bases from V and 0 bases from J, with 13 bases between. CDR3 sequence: CASILSVSSYNEQFF. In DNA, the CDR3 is TGTGCCAGCATCCTTAGCGTCTCCTCCTACAATGAGCAGTTCTTC.